This is a list of T cell receptor beta chains from one sample in a study of OX40 agonist ivuxolimab in advanced cancers. Method: immunoSEQ multiplex PCR; TCRdb's copy keeps in-frame clones and lacks some. Among fewer than 100,000 clones listed, roughly 90% were seen once. The sample was CD4+ or CD8+ T cells sorted from blood, taken in a trial of the OX40 agonist ivuxolimab. These receptors originate from an adult with an advanced solid tumor such as melanoma, head and neck, liver or kidney cancer. The CDR3 runs from the conserved cysteine through the conserved F or W. The order of the fields is clone size, CDR3 length, J gene, V gene, CDR3 protein. Clone size is not always given. Where it is, it says once, few, many or a class for expanded clones.

size: -
length: 15
J: TRBJ1-6
V: TRBV6-1
CDR3: CASSSPGQGGSPLHF

size: once
length: 13
J: TRBJ1-2
V: TRBV18
CDR3: CASSPGGNYGYTF

size: -
length: 13
J: TRBJ1-4
V: TRBV6-6
CDR3: CASKQGAREKLFF

size: -
length: 14
J: TRBJ1-3
V: TRBV11-2
CDR3: CASSFTGFGNTIYF

size: -
length: 13
J: TRBJ1-6
V: TRBV5-1
CDR3: CASSLDSRSPLHF

size: -
length: 12
J: TRBJ2-1
V: TRBV7-9
CDR3: CASSRQGDEQFF

size: few
length: 13
J: TRBJ2-7
V: TRBV28
CDR3: CASRASGSYEQYF

size: once
length: 15
J: TRBJ2-7
V: TRBV10-3
CDR3: CAISEATRGLTEQYF

size: -
length: 14
J: TRBJ2-5
V: TRBV18
CDR3: CASSPPSRQETQYF

size: few
length: 14
J: TRBJ2-7
V: TRBV29-1
CDR3: CSVKGGQGRYEQYF

size: -
length: 12
J: TRBJ2-7
V: TRBV7-3
CDR3: CASSLMGREQYF

size: -
length: 17
J: TRBJ2-5
V: TRBV4-1
CDR3: CASSQAQLAGFQETQYF

size: -
length: 17
J: TRBJ2-7
V: TRBV7-7
CDR3: CASSLAPPGTGPYEQYF

size: -
length: 15
J: TRBJ2-1
V: TRBV6-6
CDR3: CASSYRAATNNEQFF

size: -
length: 15
J: TRBJ1-4
V: TRBV4-1
CDR3: CASSPRTVINEKLFF

size: -
length: 16
J: TRBJ2-2
V: TRBV13
CDR3: CASSPPGAWNTGELFF

size: -
length: 14
J: TRBJ1-5
V: TRBV2
CDR3: CASSDTGGNQPQHF

size: -
length: 14
J: TRBJ1-3
V: TRBV5-1
CDR3: CASSQQGGGNTIYF

size: -
length: 16
J: TRBJ1-3
V: TRBV6-6
CDR3: CASKRTGGPSGNTIYF

size: -
length: 14
J: TRBJ2-7
V: TRBV19
CDR3: CASSSGTASYEQYF

size: -
length: 14
J: TRBJ2-2
V: TRBV7-9
CDR3: CASSSTGFTGELFF

size: -
length: 18
J: TRBJ2-2
V: TRBV13
CDR3: CASSLVAQGLLNTGELFF

size: -
length: 14
J: TRBJ1-1
V: TRBV5-5
CDR3: CASSPRTMNTEAFF

size: -
length: 15
J: TRBJ2-5
V: TRBV28
CDR3: CASSLRGSWQETQYF

size: -
length: 15
J: TRBJ1-2
V: TRBV7-9
CDR3: CASSIGQGAYYGYTF

size: -
length: 17
J: TRBJ2-5
V: TRBV2
CDR3: CASSGRGLVGGGETQYF

size: -
length: 16
J: TRBJ2-1
V: TRBV2
CDR3: CASSEEWGGYSNEQFF

size: -
length: 13
J: TRBJ2-7
V: TRBV6-1
CDR3: CASGGRGTYEQYF

size: -
length: 15
J: TRBJ2-3
V: TRBV13
CDR3: CASSGGTGWTDTQYF

size: -
length: 14
J: TRBJ1-1
V: TRBV5-1
CDR3: CASSAGPGGSEAFF

size: -
length: 12
J: TRBJ1-2
V: TRBV5-1
CDR3: CASSTGQYGYTF

size: -
length: 12
J: TRBJ1-4
V: TRBV6-5
CDR3: CASWGTNEKLFF

size: -
length: 13
J: TRBJ2-7
V: TRBV5-1
CDR3: CASSFRPGDEQYF

size: few
length: 15
J: TRBJ1-6
V: TRBV19
CDR3: CASSGQGEYNSPLHF

size: -
length: 14
J: TRBJ2-1
V: TRBV7-9
CDR3: CASSFGLADNEQFF

size: -
length: 15
J: TRBJ2-6
V: TRBV5-6
CDR3: CASSLSNSGANVLTF

size: -
length: 14
J: TRBJ2-7
V: TRBV18
CDR3: CASSPPTLLYEQYF

size: -
length: 17
J: TRBJ2-3
V: TRBV9
CDR3: CASSVAAPSGSTDTQYF

size: -
length: 17
J: TRBJ2-3
V: TRBV15
CDR3: CATSTFSGTSVTDTQYF